The sequence of this T cell receptor beta chain was determined in a study of early T cells in non-severe SARS-CoV-2 infection. At the level of the study: Sequencing of unsorted whole blood was done on bulk RNA, leaving chains unpaired. General study points: Anti-spike CD8 specificities were favored by VDJdb matching, whose results missed private and CD4 specificities.

This clonotype was observed many times. The antigen remains undetermined. The limits of the CDR3 on the DNA are not certain, so only TCRdb's listed CDR3 is given. Individual cDNA molecules were tagged with unique molecular identifiers. One entry per CDR3 protein results from TCRdb running MiXCR on the 5' RACE reads. The sample lists about 30,000 distinct CDR3 sequences; 3.9% were seen once. This TCR was sampled from an adult who was a healthcare worker with PCR-confirmed SARS-CoV-2 infection or an uninfected control (not recorded which). The sequenced sample consisted of whole blood.

The CDR3 reads CASSQDFAGGNTF. V usage is TRBV4-1 and J usage is TRBJ1-2; the D segment call TRBD1 is taken from the table without a DNA check. Germline CDR1 and CDR2: MGHRA and YSYEKL. The CDR3 is 13 amino acids long, termini counted.